This T cell receptor (beta chain) was found in a study of OX40 agonist ivuxolimab in advanced cancers. General study results and limits: Expanded clones were, on average, more numerous in CD8+ T cells than in CD4+. Some patients without response likewise showed low normalized clonal expansion.

On this clone itself: Its antigen is not identified.

The CDR3 runs 14 residues. V was clipped by 2 bases and J by 5 bases, with 12 bases between them. Germline values: CDR1 MNHEY, CDR2 SVGAGI. The table came from immunoSEQ multiplex PCR; TCRdb's copy has only in-frame clones and leaves some out. Of 55,000 to 65,000 clones in the sample, roughly 92% were seen once. Material: CD4+ or CD8+ T cells sorted from blood, obtained in a trial of the OX40 agonist ivuxolimab. The sequence derives from an adult with an advanced solid tumor such as melanoma, head and neck, liver or kidney cancer. The chain carries TRBV6-5 and TRBJ2-5; maybe TRBD1 (6 bases). The DNA for the CDR3 is TGTGCCAGCAGTTACGGTTTCCAGGGGGAGACCCAGTACTTC. As protein: CASSYGFQGETQYF.